The rows below give T cell receptor beta chains drawn from one sample of a study of type 1 regulatory T cells. MiXCR, run by TCRdb on the reads, gives a single entry per CDR3 protein. The table lists about 18,000 distinct CDR3 sequences, roughly 10% of them singletons, with 2.8% in the top ten. The sample was CD4+ T cells, either the whole sample or a sorted fraction (not recorded which). The receptors were sampled from a human donor in good health. CDR3s include the opening cysteine and the closing phenylalanine or tryptophan. A D gene is named only where the DNA matches it firmly. Clone size is not always given. Where it is, it says once, few, many or a class for expanded clones.

>many|13|TRBD1|TRBJ2-7|TRBV29-1
TGCAGCGGAAGGACAGGGCCGACCTACGAGCAGTACTTC
CSGRTGPTYEQYF
>many|11|.|TRBJ2-1|TRBV20-1
TGCAGTGCTTTGAGCACCAATGAGCAGTTCTTC
CSALSTNEQFF
>medium-sized|17|TRBD2|TRBJ2-3|TRBV28
TGTGCCAGCAGTCCGCCCGGTTTTGCGGGAGGGACAGATACGCAGTATTTT
CASSPPGFAGGTDTQYF
>many|17|.|TRBJ2-1|TRBV27
TGTGCCAGCCGCCCGACGGGGGCCTTGAGCTCCTACAATGAGCAGTTCTTC
CASRPTGALSSYNEQFF
>few|12|.|TRBJ2-7|TRBV2
TGTGCCAGCAGTCAGGATGCCTACGAGCAGTACTTC
CASSQDAYEQYF
>many|14|TRBD1|TRBJ1-5|TRBV5-1
TGCGCCAGCAGCCGGGACAGGGGAAGAGGACCCCAGCATTTT
CASSRDRGRGPQHF
>.|12|.|TRBJ2-7|TRBV29-1
TGCAGCGTTTCAGGGGGGACTGACGAGCAGTACTTC
CSVSGGTDEQYF
>medium-sized|12|.|TRBJ2-3|TRBV7-2
TGTGCCAGCAGCTTAGTTGTAGATACGCAGTATTTT
CASSLVVDTQYF
>medium-sized|11|.|TRBJ2-7|TRBV29-1
TGCAGCGTTGGCGCTATGGACGAGCAGTACTTC
CSVGAMDEQYF
>few|14|.|TRBJ2-2|TRBV11-2
TGTGCCAGCAGCTTAGGTACCAGGGCCGGGGAGCTGTTTTTT
CASSLGTRAGELFF
>few|12|.|TRBJ1-2|TRBV29-1
TGCAGCGCCCTGAGCGAGGGGAGAGGCTACACCTTC
CSALSEGRGYTF
>medium-sized|15|.|TRBJ1-6|TRBV27
TGTGCCAGCAGTTCAACCAGCTCCTATAATTCACCCCTCCACTTT
CASSSTSSYNSPLHF
>.|15|.|TRBJ2-7|TRBV20-1
TGCAGTGCTAGAGATTCCCGCCTACCTTTCTACGAGCAGTACTTC
CSARDSRLPFYEQYF
>many|19|TRBD1|TRBJ1-6|TRBV12-5
TGTGCTAGTGGTGGGCCGGGACAGACACCTAAGGGGTATAATTCACCCCTCCACTTT
CASGGPGQTPKGYNSPLHF
>.|13|.|TRBJ2-7|TRBV5-6
TGTGCCAGCAGCTTGAAGGGATGGTACGAGCAGTACTTC
CASSLKGWYEQYF
>.|13|.|TRBJ2-7|TRBV20-1
TGCAGTGCTCACAGGGCACCTACCTACGAGCAGTACTTC
CSAHRAPTYEQYF
>many|16|TRBD1|TRBJ2-2|TRBV11-2
TGTGCCAGCAGAAACCCCGGGACAGGGGGGACCGGGGAGCTGTTTTTT
CASRNPGTGGTGELFF
>.|15|.|TRBJ2-3|TRBV7-2
TGTGCCAGCAGCCTCAGTGGGAGGTTGGGAGATACGCAGTATTTT
CASSLSGRLGDTQYF
>few|15|.|TRBJ2-3|TRBV7-2
TGTGCCAGCAGCCCCAGTCGCCAAAACACAGATACGCAGTATTTT
CASSPSRQNTDTQYF
>many|12|.|TRBJ2-1|TRBV29-1
TGCAGCGTTCAGAAGGAGTACAATGAGCAGTTCTTC
CSVQKEYNEQFF
>few|13|.|TRBJ2-1|TRBV19
TGTGCCAGTAGTAAGCTAGTGTACAATGAGCAGTTCTTC
CASSKLVYNEQFF
>many|16|.|TRBJ2-1|TRBV20-1
TGCAGTGCTAGTCTGAGGGGCCGCCTTTCCTACAATGAGCAGTTCTTC
CSASLRGRLSYNEQFF
>medium-sized|13|.|TRBJ1-2|TRBV20-1
TGCAGTGCCCGGATGGGCAGCTATTATGGCTACACCTTC
CSARMGSYYGYTF
>.|13|.|TRBJ1-2|TRBV19
TGTGCCAGTAGCCCCCGGCTTAGGTATGGCTACACCTTC
CASSPRLRYGYTF
>many|12|.|TRBJ1-3|TRBV29-1
TGCAGCGTTGGTGAGAAGCAAAACACCATATATTTT
CSVGEKQNTIYF
>many|16|TRBD2|TRBJ2-1|TRBV12-3/TRBV12-4
TGTGCCAGCAGGGTATCTAGCGGGAGTTCTTCGGATGAGCAGTTCTTC
CASRVSSGSSSDEQFF
>.|14|TRBD2|TRBJ2-1|TRBV20-1
TGCAGTGCACCCCTGGGCGGGAGGGCCGCTGAGCAGTTCTTC
CSAPLGGRAAEQFF
>many|14|TRBD2|TRBJ2-3|TRBV5-1
TGCGCCAGCAGTAGGCGGGAGGAGGCAGATACGCAGTATTTT
CASSRREEADTQYF
>.|18|TRBD2|TRBJ2-1|TRBV13
TGTGCCAGCAGCATAAGGGTCCTAGCGGGCTCGTATATCAATGAGCAGTTCTTC
CASSIRVLAGSYINEQFF
>many|15|.|TRBJ2-2|TRBV9
TGTGCCAGCAGCGTAGTAGTAGGTACCACCGGGGAGCTGTTTTTT
CASSVVVGTTGELFF
>many|17|.|TRBJ2-1|TRBV11-2
TGTGCCAGCAGCTTAGTTTCGGGTGGACTCCTCTCGGGAGAGCAGTTCTTC
CASSLVSGGLLSGEQFF
>few|13|.|TRBJ2-3|TRBV7-2
TGTGCCAGCAGGGACAGACGCACAGATACGCAGTATTTT
CASRDRRTDTQYF
>many|17|.|TRBJ2-1|TRBV11-3
TGTGCCAGCAGCTTGACAGGTTGGGGTAGCTCCTACAATGAGCAGTTCTTC
CASSLTGWGSSYNEQFF
>.|15|.|TRBJ2-1|TRBV6-6
TGTGCCAGCAGGGCCGAGGGAGACTCCTACAATGAGCAGTTCTTC
CASRAEGDSYNEQFF
>many|15|.|TRBJ2-6|TRBV2
TGTGCCAGCAGTGAAGGACGGCCTGGGGCCAACGTCCTGACTTTC
CASSEGRPGANVLTF
>many|16|TRBD2|TRBJ2-1|TRBV10-3
TGTGCCATCAAGGGGACTAGCGGGAGTAACCACAATGAGCAGTTCTTC
CAIKGTSGSNHNEQFF